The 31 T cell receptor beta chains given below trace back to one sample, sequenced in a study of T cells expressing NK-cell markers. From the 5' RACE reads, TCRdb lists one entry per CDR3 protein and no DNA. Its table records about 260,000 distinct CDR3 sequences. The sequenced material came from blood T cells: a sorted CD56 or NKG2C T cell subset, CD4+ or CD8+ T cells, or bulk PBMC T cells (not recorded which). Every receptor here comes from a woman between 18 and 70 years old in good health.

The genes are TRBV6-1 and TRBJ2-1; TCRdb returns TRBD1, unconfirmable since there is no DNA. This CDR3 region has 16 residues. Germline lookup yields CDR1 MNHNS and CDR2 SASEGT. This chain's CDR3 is CASRRGWESSYNEQFF.

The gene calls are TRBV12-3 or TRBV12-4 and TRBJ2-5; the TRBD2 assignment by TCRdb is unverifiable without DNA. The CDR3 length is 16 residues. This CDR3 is CASSYAGGMYQETQYF.

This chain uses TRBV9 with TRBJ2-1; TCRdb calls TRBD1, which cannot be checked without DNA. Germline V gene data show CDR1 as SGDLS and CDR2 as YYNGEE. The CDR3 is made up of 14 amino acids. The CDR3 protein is CASSSLDRHNEQFF.

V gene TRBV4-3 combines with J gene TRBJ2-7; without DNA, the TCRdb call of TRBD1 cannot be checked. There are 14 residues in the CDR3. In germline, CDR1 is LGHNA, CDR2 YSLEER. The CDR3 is CASSRDRWAYEQYF.

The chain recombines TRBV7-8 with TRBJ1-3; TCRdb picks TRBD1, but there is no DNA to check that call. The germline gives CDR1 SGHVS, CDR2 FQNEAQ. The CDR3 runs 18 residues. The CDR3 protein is CASSRVDLPGVEGNTIYF. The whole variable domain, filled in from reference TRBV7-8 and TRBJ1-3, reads GAGVSQSPRYKVAKRGQDVALRCDPISGHVSLFWYQQALGQGPEFLTYFQNEAQLDKSGLPSDRFFAERPEGSVSTLKIQRTQQEDSAVYLCASSRVDLPGVEGNTIYFGEGSWLTVV.

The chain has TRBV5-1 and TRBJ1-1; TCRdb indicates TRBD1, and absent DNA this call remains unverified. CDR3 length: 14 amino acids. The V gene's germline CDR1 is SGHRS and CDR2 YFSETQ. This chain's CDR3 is CASSFAGQGAEAFF.

The CDR3 here is CSADREGANTEAFF. The chain joins TRBV20-1 to TRBJ1-1; TCRdb indicates TRBD1, and absent DNA this call remains unverified. The germline V gene encodes CDR1 DFQATT and CDR2 SNEGSKA (reference sequence). The CDR3 is made up of 14 amino acids.

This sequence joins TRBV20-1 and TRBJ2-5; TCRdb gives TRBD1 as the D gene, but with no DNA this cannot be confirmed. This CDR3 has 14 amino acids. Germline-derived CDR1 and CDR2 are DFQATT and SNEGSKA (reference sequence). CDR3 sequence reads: CSARDVAGGETQYF.

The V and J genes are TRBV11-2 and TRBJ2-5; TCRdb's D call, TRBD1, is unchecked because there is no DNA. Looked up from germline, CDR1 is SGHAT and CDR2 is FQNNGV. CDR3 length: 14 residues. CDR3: CASTPGASRETQYF. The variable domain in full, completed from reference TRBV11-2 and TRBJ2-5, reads EAGVAQSPRYKIIEKRQSVAFWCNPISGHATLYWYQQILGQGPKLLIQFQNNGVVDDSQLPKDRFSAERLKGVDSTLKIQPAKLEDSAVYLCASTPGASRETQYFGPGTRLLVL.

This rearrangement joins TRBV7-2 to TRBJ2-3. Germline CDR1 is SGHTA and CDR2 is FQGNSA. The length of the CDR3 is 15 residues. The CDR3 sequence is CASSLEWLATDTQYF.

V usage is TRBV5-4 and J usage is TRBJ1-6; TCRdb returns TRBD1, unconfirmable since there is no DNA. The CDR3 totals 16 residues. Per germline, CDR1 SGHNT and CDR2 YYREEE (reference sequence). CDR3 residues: CASSSWGASYNSPLHF.

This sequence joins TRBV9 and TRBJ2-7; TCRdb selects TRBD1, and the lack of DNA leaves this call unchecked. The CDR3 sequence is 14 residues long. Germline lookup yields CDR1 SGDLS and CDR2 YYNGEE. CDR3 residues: CASSRRQGAGEQYF.

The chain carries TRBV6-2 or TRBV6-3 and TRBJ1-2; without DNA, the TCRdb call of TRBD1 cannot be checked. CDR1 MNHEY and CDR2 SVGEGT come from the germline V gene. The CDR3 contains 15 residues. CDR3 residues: CASSHTGTANYGYTF.

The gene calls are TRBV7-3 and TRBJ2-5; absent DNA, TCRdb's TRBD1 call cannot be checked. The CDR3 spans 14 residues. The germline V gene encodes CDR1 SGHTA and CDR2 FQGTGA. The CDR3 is CASSLAGRVETQYF.

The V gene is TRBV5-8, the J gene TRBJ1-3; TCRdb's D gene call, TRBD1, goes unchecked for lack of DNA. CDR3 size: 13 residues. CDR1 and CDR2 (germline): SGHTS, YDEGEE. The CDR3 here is CASSAGQGSTIYF.

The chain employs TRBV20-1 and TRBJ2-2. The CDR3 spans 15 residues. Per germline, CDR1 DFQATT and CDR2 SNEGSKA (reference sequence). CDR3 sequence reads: CSARLRRWNTGELFF.

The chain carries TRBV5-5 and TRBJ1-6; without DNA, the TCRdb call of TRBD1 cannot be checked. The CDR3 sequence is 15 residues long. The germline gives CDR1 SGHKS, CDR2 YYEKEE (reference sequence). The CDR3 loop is CASSLEPGDVSPLHF.

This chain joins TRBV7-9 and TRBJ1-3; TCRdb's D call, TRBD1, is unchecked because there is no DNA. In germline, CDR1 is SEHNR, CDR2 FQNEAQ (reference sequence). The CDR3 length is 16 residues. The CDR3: CASSRGTTLSGNTIYF.

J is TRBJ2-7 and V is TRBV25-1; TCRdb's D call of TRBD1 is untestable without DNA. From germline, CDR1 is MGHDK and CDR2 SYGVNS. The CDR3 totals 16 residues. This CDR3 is CASSESETGASRTQYF.

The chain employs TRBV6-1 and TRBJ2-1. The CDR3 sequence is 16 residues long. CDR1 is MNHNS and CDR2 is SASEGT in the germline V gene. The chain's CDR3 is CASSVQGGGSYNEQFF.

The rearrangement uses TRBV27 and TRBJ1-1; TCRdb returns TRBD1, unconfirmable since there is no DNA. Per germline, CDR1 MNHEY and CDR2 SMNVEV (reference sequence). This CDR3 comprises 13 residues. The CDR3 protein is CASSGGRDTEAFF.

The CDR3 sequence is CSVAPTGGDTQYF. The rearrangement uses TRBV29-1 and TRBJ2-3; TCRdb picks TRBD1, but there is no DNA to check that call. The CDR3 has 13 amino acids. CDR1 and CDR2 from the germline V gene are SQVTM and ANQGSEA.

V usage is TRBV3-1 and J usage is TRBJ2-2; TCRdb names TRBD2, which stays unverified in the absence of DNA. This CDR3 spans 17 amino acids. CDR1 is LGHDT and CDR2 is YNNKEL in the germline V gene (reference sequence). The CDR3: CASSRWTTSGGSGELFF. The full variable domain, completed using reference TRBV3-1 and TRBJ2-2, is DTAVSQTPKYLVTQMGNDKSIKCEQNLGHDTMYWYKQDSKKFLKIMFSYNNKELIINETVPNRFSPKSPDKAHLNLHINSLELGDSAVYFCASSRWTTSGGSGELFFGEGSRLTVL.

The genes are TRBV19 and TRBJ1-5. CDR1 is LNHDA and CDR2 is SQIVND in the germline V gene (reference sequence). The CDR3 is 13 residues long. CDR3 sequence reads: CASSISLNQPQHF.

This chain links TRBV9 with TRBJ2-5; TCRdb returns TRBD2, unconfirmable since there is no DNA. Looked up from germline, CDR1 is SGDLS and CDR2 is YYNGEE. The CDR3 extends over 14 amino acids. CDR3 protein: CASSAHPDSETQYF.

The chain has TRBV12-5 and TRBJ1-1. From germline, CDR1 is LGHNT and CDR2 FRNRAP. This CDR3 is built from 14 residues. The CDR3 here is CASGLGQGTSEAFF.

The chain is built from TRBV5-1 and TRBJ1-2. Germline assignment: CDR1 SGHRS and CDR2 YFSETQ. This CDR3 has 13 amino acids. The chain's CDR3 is CASSLAQKYGYTF.

The CDR3 sequence: CAIRKVAGDTDTQYF. The J gene is TRBJ2-3, the V gene TRBV10-3; TCRdb calls TRBD2, which cannot be checked without DNA. The CDR3 is 15 amino acids. Germline V gives CDR1 ENHRY, CDR2 SYGVKD.

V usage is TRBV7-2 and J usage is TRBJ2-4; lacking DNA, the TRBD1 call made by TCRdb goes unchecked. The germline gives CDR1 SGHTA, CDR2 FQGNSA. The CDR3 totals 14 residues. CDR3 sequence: CASSSRDVKNIQYF.

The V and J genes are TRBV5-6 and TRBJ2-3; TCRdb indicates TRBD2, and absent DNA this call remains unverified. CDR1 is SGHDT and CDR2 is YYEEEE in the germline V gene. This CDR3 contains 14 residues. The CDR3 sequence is CASNRLAVTDTQYF.

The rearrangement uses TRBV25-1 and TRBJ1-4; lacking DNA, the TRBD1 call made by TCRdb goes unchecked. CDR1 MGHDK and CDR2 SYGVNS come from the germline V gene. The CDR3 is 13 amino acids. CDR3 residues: CASSGQGVEKLFF.